These 24 T cell receptor beta chains were all obtained from the same sample, sequenced in a study of shared clonotypes between healthy human individuals. Produced via immunoSEQ multiplex PCR; TCRdb's table is partial and in-frame only. The sample lists approximately 1.1 million clones; more than 75% were seen once. Sequences were obtained from memory CD4+ T cells from PBMCs. Subset reported: CD45RA-negative fraction. The source of these receptors is a man between 18 and 29 years old in good health. Some clones in this sample may be carry-over from other donors' samples.

CDR3 sequence reads: CASSLGRAGRQPQHF. CDR3 DNA sequence: TGTGCCAGCAGTTTAGGTCGGGCAGGGCGACAGCCCCAGCATTTT. This chain connects TRBV28 to TRBJ1-5; TRBD1 might be the D (5 bases). Germline V gene sequence: CDR1 MDHEN, CDR2 SYDVKM. The V gene lost 2 bases and the J gene lost 7 bases, with 15 bases spanning the gap. This CDR3 has 15 residues. The full variable domain, in which reference TRBV28 and TRBJ1-5 provide the parts outside the CDR3, is DVKVTQSSRYLVKRTGEKVFLECVQDMDHENMFWYRQDPGLGLRLIYFSYDVKMKEKGDIPEGYSVSREKKERFSLILESASTNQTSMYLCASSLGRAGRQPQHFGDGTRLSIL.

The chain links TRBV29-1 to TRBJ1-2; the D gene is possibly TRBD1 (5 bases). CDR3 length: 14 residues. Deletions cut 6 bases from V and 8 bases from J, with 22 bases between. CDR1 and CDR2 from the germline V gene are SQVTM and ANQGSEA. CDR3 in amino acids: CSVKSTTGPGGYTF. Here the CDR3 DNA reads TGCAGCGTGAAGAGTACTACGGGGCCTGGCGGCTACACCTTC.

The chain recombines TRBV7-9 with TRBJ2-3, with no clear D. This CDR3 comprises 12 residues. Germline CDR1 SEHNR, CDR2 FQNEAQ (reference sequence). V lost 8 bases, J lost 4 bases, and 10 bases lay in between. The CDR3 region has the DNA TGTGCCAGCCCCTCCGAGGCAGATACGCAGTATTTT. This encodes CASPSEADTQYF.

V gene TRBV6-6 combines with J gene TRBJ1-6, with a tentative D call TRBD1 (5 bases). The CDR3 is made up of 14 amino acids. V dropped 6 bases and J dropped 8 bases, with 14 bases sitting between them. Germline-derived CDR1 and CDR2 are MNHNY and SVGAGI (reference sequence). Written as DNA, the CDR3 is TGTGCCAGCAGAGGGGACTTTGGGGATTCACCCCTCCACTTT. It yields the protein CASRGDFGDSPLHF.

The chain carries TRBV10-3 and TRBJ2-2; 7 bases align to TRBD2. V gave up 10 bases and J gave up 0 bases; unmatched junction bases: 8. The V gene's germline CDR1 is ENHRY and CDR2 SYGVKD. This CDR3 has 15 amino acids. CDR3 region: CATLHSGANTGELFF. The DNA of the CDR3 is TGTGCCACCCTTCACAGCGGGGCGAACACCGGGGAGCTGTTTTTT.

This clone appeared a few times. The V gene is TRBV6-4, the J gene TRBJ1-1, with D unresolved. Looked up from germline, CDR1 is MRHNA and CDR2 is SNTAGT. V was clipped by 6 bases and J by 3 bases, with 14 bases between them. The CDR3 length is 14 residues. CDR3 loop: CASRPVFGDTEAFF. Written as DNA, the CDR3 is TGTGCCAGCAGGCCGGTCTTTGGGGACACTGAAGCTTTCTTT.

V gene TRBV7-3 combines with J gene TRBJ2-1, with TRBD2 as a possible D gene (6 bases). V was cut by 2 bases and J by 7 bases, with 15 bases left in between. Germline CDR1 reads SGHTA; CDR2 reads FQGTGA. The CDR3 has 15 residues. For the CDR3, the DNA is TGTGCCAGCAGCTTACTAGGGCCGGCGGGGAATGAGCAGTTCTTC. It translates to CASSLLGPAGNEQFF.

This clone occurred once. The same CDR3 also results from other DNA sequences found in this sample. The rearrangement uses TRBV18 and TRBJ2-7; 11 bases align to TRBD2. CDR1 is KGHSH, CDR2 LQKENI, per germline. The CDR3 extends over 14 amino acids. Trimming removed 3 bases from V and 3 bases from J; junction bases left unmatched: 1. CDR3 nucleotides: TGTGCCAGCTCACCGGGACTAGCGGTCTACGAGCAGTACTTC. Translated: CASSPGLAVYEQYF.

In this sample, this clone turned up once. The rearrangement uses TRBV7-7 and TRBJ2-1; 7 bases match TRBD2. CDR3 length equals 15 residues. Unmatched junction bases numbered 6, after V lost 3 bases and J lost 4 bases. Germline V gene lookup returns CDR1 SSHAT and CDR2 FNYEAQ (reference sequence). CDR3 amino acids: CASSFSASGYNEQFF. The CDR3 bases are TGTGCCAGCAGCTTTTCGGCTAGCGGATACAATGAGCAGTTCTTC.

This clone was recorded many times. As DNA, the CDR3 is TGTGCCAGCAGTGAATTGTCTAGCGGGAGTTGGTATACGCAGTATTTT. This translates into CASSELSSGSWYTQYF. The chain couples TRBV25-1 to TRBJ2-3, with TRBD2 matching 10 bases. With 1 base clipped from V and 7 bases from J, the junction kept 8 bases outside the gene matches. Germline V gives CDR1 MGHDK, CDR2 SYGVNS. This CDR3 has 16 residues.

This clone was found once. This chain connects TRBV9 to TRBJ1-1, with D possibly matching TRBD1 (6 bases). CDR1 is SGDLS, CDR2 YYNGEE, per germline. The CDR3 has 15 amino acids. V dropped 6 bases and J dropped 4 bases, with 19 bases sitting between them. The CDR3 sequence: CASTLNPGQPTEAFF. The CDR3 region has the DNA TGTGCCAGCACTTTAAATCCGGGACAACCCACTGAAGCTTTCTTT.

The chain carries TRBV6-5 and TRBJ2-2; tentative D call: TRBD1 (5 bases). Germline V gene sequence: CDR1 MNHEY, CDR2 SVGAGI. The germline V and J ends were trimmed by 8 bases and 6 bases, with 10 bases remaining between them. The CDR3 totals 12 residues. This CDR3 is CASGARAGELFF. The CDR3 DNA follows: TGTGCCAGCGGGGCAAGGGCCGGGGAGCTGTTTTTT.

This clone has just a few counts. CDR3 nucleotides: TGTGCCAGCAGCAAACAAACAGGGGGCCTGCAAGAGACCCAGTACTTC. Translation: CASSKQTGGLQETQYF. The chain links TRBV21-1 to TRBJ2-5; TRBD1 is the table's D call and was not checked against the DNA. TRBV21-1 is an annotated pseudogene. The CDR3 covers 16 residues.

The gene calls are TRBV7-2 and TRBJ1-1, with a weak D call TRBD1 (5 bases). The V gene's germline CDR1 is SGHTA and CDR2 FQGNSA. This CDR3 region has 14 residues. V lost 2 bases to trimming and J lost 5 bases, with 12 bases between them. Here the CDR3 DNA reads TGTGCCAGCAGCTTATCCCAGGGAAGAACTGAAGCTTTCTTT. This gives the protein CASSLSQGRTEAFF.

The chain joins TRBV4-3 to TRBJ1-2, with a possible D match to TRBD1 (6 bases). The germline gives CDR1 LGHNA, CDR2 YSLEER. The CDR3 spans 15 residues. Trimming stripped 0 bases from V and 7 bases from J, with 15 bases between. As DNA, the CDR3 is TGCGCCAGCAGCCAAGATCTAGCAGGGGAGGTTGGCTACACCTTC. The encoded protein is CASSQDLAGEVGYTF.

The J gene is TRBJ2-5, the V gene TRBV27; no clear D gene. Germline loops: CDR1 MNHEY, CDR2 SMNVEV (reference sequence). The CDR3 has 14 residues. Trimming left V 2 bases short and J 5 bases short, with 12 bases between. CDR3 bases: TGTGCCAGCAGTTTAGATGGGGTCCGGGAGACCCAGTACTTC. Translation gives CASSLDGVRETQYF.

The chain couples TRBV6-6 to TRBJ2-3; perhaps TRBD2 as D (7 bases). The germline CDR1 and CDR2 sequences are MNHNY and SVGAGI (reference sequence). Trimming left V 8 bases short and J 1 base short, with 19 bases between. The CDR3 consists of 16 residues. This chain's CDR3 is CASSRGGGPRTDTQYF. The DNA of the CDR3 is TGTGCCAGCTCACGAGGCGGGGGCCCCCGCACAGATACGCAGTATTTT.

This rearrangement joins TRBV11-3 to TRBJ2-1; the D call may be TRBD1 or TRBD2 (5 bases each). Trimming stripped 5 bases from V and 10 bases from J, with 12 bases between. CDR1 and CDR2 from the germline V gene are SGHNT and YENEEA. This CDR3 is 12 amino acids long. CDR3: CASSPGRQEQFF. For the CDR3, the DNA is TGTGCCAGCAGCCCGGGACGTCAGGAGCAGTTCTTC.

This chain connects TRBV5-1 to TRBJ2-3; D tentatively reads TRBD1 or TRBD2 (5 bases each). This CDR3 spans 15 amino acids. Deletions cut 4 bases from V and 0 bases from J, with 12 bases between. From germline, CDR1 is SGHRS and CDR2 YFSETQ. The CDR3 region is CASSHRGGSTDTQYF. CDR3 bases: TGCGCCAGCAGCCACCGTGGGGGAAGCACAGATACGCAGTATTTT.

The chain employs TRBV7-8 and TRBJ2-5, with TRBD2 identical over 11 bases. V lost 5 bases and J lost 5; bases outside the gene matches: 13. The CDR3 sequence is 17 residues long. Per germline, CDR1 SGHVS and CDR2 FQNEAQ. The CDR3 DNA reads as TGTGCCAGCAGCCCCGATCCTCGACTAGCGGGAAGGGAGACCCAGTACTTC. Its translation: CASSPDPRLAGRETQYF.

J is TRBJ2-3 and V is TRBV7-9; D is possibly TRBD1 (5 bases). The germline CDR1 and CDR2 sequences are SEHNR and FQNEAQ (reference sequence). The CDR3 is 15 residues long. The V gene lost 2 bases and the J gene lost 2 bases, with 11 bases spanning the gap. The CDR3 DNA reads as TGTGCCAGCAGCTTACAGGGTCTCTTCACAGATACGCAGTATTTT. It codes for CASSLQGLFTDTQYF. The variable domain in full, with the rest retrieved from reference TRBV7-9 and TRBJ2-3, is DTGVSQNPRHKITKRGQNVTFRCDPISEHNRLYWYRQTLGQGPEFLTYFQNEAQLEKSRLLSDRFSAERPKGSFSTLEIQRTEQGDSAMYLCASSLQGLFTDTQYFGPGTRLTVL.

The chain links TRBV10-3 to TRBJ1-2; perhaps TRBD1 as D (5 bases). The CDR3 totals 15 residues. Germline V CDR1 and CDR2: ENHRY, SYGVKD. The ends were cut back, 0 bases at V and 2 bases at J, with 10 bases in the middle. This CDR3 reads CAISESPGKNYGYTF. The CDR3 DNA sequence: TGTGCCATCAGTGAGTCCCCAGGGAAGAACTATGGCTACACCTTC.

V is TRBV7-9 and J is TRBJ2-7, with D maybe TRBD1 (5 bases). The V gene's germline CDR1 is SEHNR and CDR2 FQNEAQ (reference sequence). V was shortened by 3 bases and J by 3 bases, with 9 bases between the two germline ends. CDR3 size: 13 residues. This CDR3 reads CASSLGRDYEQYF. For the CDR3, the DNA is TGTGCCAGCAGCTTGGGCAGGGACTACGAGCAGTACTTC.

This clone showed up just a few times. This chain joins TRBV10-3 and TRBJ2-1, with 8 nucleotides matching TRBD1. The CDR3 spans 16 residues. With 3 bases clipped from V and 6 bases from J, the junction kept 10 bases outside the gene matches. The V gene's germline CDR1 is ENHRY and CDR2 SYGVKD. CDR3 sequence reads: CAISDPRRTGTNEQFF. In DNA, the CDR3 is TGTGCCATCAGTGACCCAAGGAGGACAGGGACCAATGAGCAGTTCTTC.